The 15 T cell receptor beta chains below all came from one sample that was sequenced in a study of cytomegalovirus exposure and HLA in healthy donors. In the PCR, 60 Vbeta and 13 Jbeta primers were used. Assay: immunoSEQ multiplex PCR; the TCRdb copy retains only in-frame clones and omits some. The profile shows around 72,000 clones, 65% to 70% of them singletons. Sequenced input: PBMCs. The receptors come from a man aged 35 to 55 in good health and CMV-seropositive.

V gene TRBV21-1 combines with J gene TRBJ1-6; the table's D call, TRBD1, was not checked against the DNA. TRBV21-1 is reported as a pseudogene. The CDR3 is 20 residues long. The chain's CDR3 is CASSKALDRALGANNSPLHF. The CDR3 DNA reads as TGTGCCAGCAGCAAAGCCTTGGACAGGGCACTCGGGGCCAATAATTCACCCCTCCACTTT.

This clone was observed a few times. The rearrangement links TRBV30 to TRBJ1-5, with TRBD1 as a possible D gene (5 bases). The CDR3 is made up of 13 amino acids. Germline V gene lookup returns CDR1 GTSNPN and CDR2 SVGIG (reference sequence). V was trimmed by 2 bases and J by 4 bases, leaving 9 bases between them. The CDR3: CAWSPRANQPQHF. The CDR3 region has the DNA TGTGCCTGGAGTCCCAGGGCAAATCAGCCCCAGCATTTT.

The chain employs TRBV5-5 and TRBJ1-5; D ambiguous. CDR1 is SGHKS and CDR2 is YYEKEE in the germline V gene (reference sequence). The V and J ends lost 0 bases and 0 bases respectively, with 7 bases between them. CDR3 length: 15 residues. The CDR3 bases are TGTGCCAGCAGCTTGGGCGGCGTTAGCAATCAGCCCCAGCATTTT. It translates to CASSLGGVSNQPQHF.

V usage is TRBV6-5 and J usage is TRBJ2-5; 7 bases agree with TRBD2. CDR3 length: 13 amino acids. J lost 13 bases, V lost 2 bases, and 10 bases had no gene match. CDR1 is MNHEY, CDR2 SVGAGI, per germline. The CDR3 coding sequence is TGTGCCAGCAGTTACGGGGGACTACTAGAGTGGTACTTC. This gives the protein CASSYGGLLEWYF.

The CDR3 spells CASRQAHLSYEQYF. CDR3 nucleotides: TGTGCCAGCAGGCAAGCCCATTTAAGCTACGAGCAGTACTTC. The chain carries TRBV6-1 and TRBJ2-7; D is uncertain. CDR3 length: 14 amino acids. Trimming cost V 6 bases and J 3 bases, with 15 bases left between them. CDR1 is MNHNS, CDR2 SASEGT, per germline.

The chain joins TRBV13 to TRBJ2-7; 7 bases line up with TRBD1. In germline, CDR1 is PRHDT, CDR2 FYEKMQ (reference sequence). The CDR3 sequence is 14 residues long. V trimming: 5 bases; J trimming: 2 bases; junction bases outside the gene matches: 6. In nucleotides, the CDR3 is TGTGCCAGCAGCCCAGGGACAGTCGCCTACGAGCAGTACTTC. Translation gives CASSPGTVAYEQYF.

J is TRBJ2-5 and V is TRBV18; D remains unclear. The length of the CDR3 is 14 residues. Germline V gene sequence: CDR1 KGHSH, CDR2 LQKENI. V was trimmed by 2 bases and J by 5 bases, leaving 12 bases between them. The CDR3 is CASSPLEGAETQYF. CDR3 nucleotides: TGTGCCAGCTCACCATTAGAAGGAGCCGAGACCCAGTACTTC.

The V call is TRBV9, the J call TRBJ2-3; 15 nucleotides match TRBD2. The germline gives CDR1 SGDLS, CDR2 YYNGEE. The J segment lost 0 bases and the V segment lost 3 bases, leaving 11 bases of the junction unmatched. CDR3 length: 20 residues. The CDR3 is CASSARAGTSGGPSTDTQYF. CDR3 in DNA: TGTGCCAGCAGCGCCCGGGCCGGGACTAGCGGGGGGCCGAGCACAGATACGCAGTATTTT. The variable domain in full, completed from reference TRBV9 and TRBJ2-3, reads DSGVTQTPKHLITATGQRVTLRCSPRSGDLSVYWYQQSLDQGLQFLIQYYNGEERAKGNILERFSAQQFPDLHSELNLSSLELGDSALYFCASSARAGTSGGPSTDTQYFGPGTRLTVL.

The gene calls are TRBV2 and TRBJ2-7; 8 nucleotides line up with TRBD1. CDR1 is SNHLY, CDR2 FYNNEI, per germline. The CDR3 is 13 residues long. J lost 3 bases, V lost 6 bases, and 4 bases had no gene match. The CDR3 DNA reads TGTGCCAGCAGGACAGGGGTTCGCTACGAGCAGTACTTC. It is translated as CASRTGVRYEQYF.

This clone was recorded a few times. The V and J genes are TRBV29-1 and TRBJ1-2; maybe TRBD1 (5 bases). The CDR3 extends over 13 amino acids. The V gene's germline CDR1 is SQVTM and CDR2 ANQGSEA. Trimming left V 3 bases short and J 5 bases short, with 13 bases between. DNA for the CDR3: TGCAGCGTTGACTTCGCAGGGTTATATGGCTACACCTTC. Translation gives CSVDFAGLYGYTF.

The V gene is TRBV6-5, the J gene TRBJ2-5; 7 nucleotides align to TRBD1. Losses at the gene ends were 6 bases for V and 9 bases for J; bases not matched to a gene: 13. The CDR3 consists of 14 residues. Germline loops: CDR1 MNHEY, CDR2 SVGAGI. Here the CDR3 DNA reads TGTGCCAGCAGCCCACAGGGGCCCCGCGGAGCCCAGTACTTC. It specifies CASSPQGPRGAQYF.

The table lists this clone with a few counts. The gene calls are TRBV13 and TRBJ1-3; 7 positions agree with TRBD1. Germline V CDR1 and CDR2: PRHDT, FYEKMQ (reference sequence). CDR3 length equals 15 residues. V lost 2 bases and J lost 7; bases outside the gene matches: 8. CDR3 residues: CASSLSTGRYNTIYF. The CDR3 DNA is TGTGCCAGCAGCTTATCGACAGGGAGGTATAACACCATATATTTT.

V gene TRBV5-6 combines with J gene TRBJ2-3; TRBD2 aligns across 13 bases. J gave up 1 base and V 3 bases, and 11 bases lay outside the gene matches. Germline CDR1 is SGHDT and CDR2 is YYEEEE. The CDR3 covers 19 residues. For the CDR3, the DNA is TGTGCCAGCAGCTACCTCGGACTAGCGGGGGCGGGGGGCACAGATACGCAGTATTTT. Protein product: CASSYLGLAGAGGTDTQYF.

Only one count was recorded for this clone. The chain's CDR3 is CASKGGGVGEKLFF. The CDR3 nucleotides are TGTGCCAGCAAGGGAGGGGGAGTCGGTGAAAAACTGTTTTTT. The rearrangement links TRBV28 to TRBJ1-4, with D maybe TRBD1 (6 bases). Per the germline V gene, CDR1 is MDHEN and CDR2 is SYDVKM. V lost 7 bases and J 7 bases, leaving 16 bases between the germline ends. The CDR3 consists of 14 residues. The full variable domain, completed using reference TRBV28 and TRBJ1-4, is DVKVTQSSRYLVKRTGEKVFLECVQDMDHENMFWYRQDPGLGLRLIYFSYDVKMKEKGDIPEGYSVSREKKERFSLILESASTNQTSMYLCASKGGGVGEKLFFGSGTQLSVL.

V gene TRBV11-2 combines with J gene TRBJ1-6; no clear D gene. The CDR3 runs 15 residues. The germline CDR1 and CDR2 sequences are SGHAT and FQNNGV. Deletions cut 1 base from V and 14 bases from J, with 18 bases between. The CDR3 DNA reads TGTGCCAGCAGCTTAGGACCGGCCGGGGTGTCGTCCCTCCACTTT. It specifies CASSLGPAGVSSLHF.